These T cell receptor beta chains were read from a single sample in a study of metastatic and nonmetastatic thyroid tumors. With MiXCR, TCRdb called clones anew from the PCR reads. The data contain around 35,000 clones, about a sixth of them singletons. Sequencing was carried out using blood. The receptors shown here come from a female donor with papillary thyroid cancer or a benign thyroid nodule (not recorded which). Some clones in this sample may be carry-over from other donors' samples. Both conserved end residues are part of each CDR3. A D gene is named only where the DNA matches it firmly. Some rows have no size entry. The others give once, few or many, or a class for an expanded clone.

J gene | D gene | clone size | V gene | CDR3 protein | CDR3 DNA
TRBJ2-7 | TRBD1 | - | TRBV5-1 | CASSLALGQASYEQYF | TGCGCCAGCAGCTTGGCGCTGGGACAGGCCTCCTACGAGCAGTACTTC
TRBJ1-5 | TRBD1 | - | TRBV20-1 | CSARSPWGQGGQPQHF | TGCAGTGCTAGATCCCCTTGGGGACAGGGAGGTCAGCCCCAGCATTTT
TRBJ1-5 | - | many | TRBV12-5 | CASGQPQHF | TGTGCTAGTGGCCAGCCCCAGCATTTT
TRBJ1-1 | - | - | TRBV6-2/TRBV6-3 | CASSYSTYIERTAFF | TGTGCCAGCAGTTACTCGACCTACATCGAGAGAACGGCTTTCTTT
TRBJ2-1 | TRBD1 | many | TRBV7-3 | CASSLDRGVYNEQFF | TGTGCCAGCAGCCTCGACAGGGGGGTCTACAATGAGCAGTTCTTC
TRBJ2-1 | - | many | TRBV5-1 | CASSLGDKSSYNEQFF | TGCGCCAGCAGCTTGGGGGACAAGAGCTCCTACAATGAGCAGTTCTTC
TRBJ2-3 | - | few | TRBV3-1 | CASSYGSTDTQYF | TGTGCCAGCAGCTATGGATCCACAGATACGCAGTATTTT
TRBJ2-1 | TRBD1 | many | TRBV9 | CASSVAGTDNNEQFF | TGTGCCAGCAGCGTAGCTGGGACAGACAACAATGAGCAGTTCTTC
TRBJ2-2 | - | - | TRBV11-2 | CPSSLGRWAGTGELFF | TGTCCCAGCAGCTTAGGCCGGTGGGCGGGCACCGGGGAGCTGTTTTTT
TRBJ2-7 | - | - | TRBV4-2 | CASIQEGRSSYEQYF | TGTGCCAGCATCCAAGAGGGTAGAAGCTCCTACGAGCAGTACTTC
TRBJ1-1 | TRBD1 | many | TRBV20-1 | CSATWDRGGTEAFF | TGCAGTGCTACCTGGGACAGAGGAGGGACTGAAGCTTTCTTT
TRBJ2-2 | - | medium-sized | TRBV6-1 | CASIGGQSYTGELFF | TGTGCCAGCATCGGGGGACAGTCCTACACCGGGGAGCTGTTTTTT
TRBJ2-2 | TRBD2 | many | TRBV4-2 | CASSQVASGGADTGELFF | TGTGCCAGCAGCCAAGTCGCTAGCGGGGGGGCGGACACCGGGGAGCTGTTTTTT
TRBJ2-1 | - | many | TRBV28 | CASSFPASRAHEQFF | TGTGCCAGCAGTTTCCCGGCATCTCGGGCCCATGAGCAGTTCTTC
TRBJ1-1 | TRBD1 | many | TRBV9 | CASSVVGDRGSEAFF | TGTGCCAGCAGCGTAGTTGGGGACAGGGGGTCTGAGGCTTTCTTT
TRBJ2-1 | - | few | TRBV6-1 | CASTPFGVEGGEQFF | TGTGCCAGCACCCCATTTGGGGTGGAGGGCGGTGAGCAGTTCTTC
TRBJ2-5 | - | - | TRBV30 | CAWGAGIQETQYF | TGTGCCTGGGGGGCAGGGATCCAAGAGACCCAGTACTTC
TRBJ1-1 | TRBD1 | many | TRBV28 | CASSLTGGFDTEAFF | TGTGCCAGCAGTTTAACAGGGGGGTTTGACACTGAAGCTTTCTTT
TRBJ2-7 | TRBD1 | many | TRBV2 | CASSTGQGRSSYEQYF | TGTGCCAGCAGTACGGGACAGGGGCGTAGCTCCTACGAGCAGTACTTC
TRBJ2-5 | TRBD1 | many | TRBV5-1 | CASREPGGSETQYF | TGCGCCAGCAGGGAGCCAGGGGGATCAGAGACCCAGTACTTC
TRBJ2-1 | - | many | TRBV7-9 | CASTRTDSYNEQFF | TGTGCCAGCACCCGGACAGACTCCTACAATGAGCAGTTCTTC
TRBJ2-7 | TRBD2 | many | TRBV3-1 | CASSQGGSGGYEQYF | TGTGCCAGCAGCCAAGGAGGTAGCGGGGGGTACGAGCAGTACTTC
TRBJ2-2 | TRBD2 | - | TRBV30 | CDFDRTWLAGNTGELLF | TGTGACTTCGACAGGACTTGGCTAGCGGGGAACACCGGGGAGCTGCTTTTT
TRBJ2-3 | - | many | TRBV7-2 | CASSPSGRGEGTQYF | TGTGCCAGCAGCCCTAGCGGCAGGGGGGAGGGTACGCAGTATTTT
TRBJ2-2 | TRBD2 | many | TRBV6-2/TRBV6-3 | CASRSLAGAHTGELFF | TGTGCCAGCAGATCCCTAGCGGGGGCGCACACCGGGGAGCTGTTTTTT
TRBJ2-5 | - | many | TRBV15 | CATSRDLRETQYF | TGTGCCACCAGCAGAGATCTCCGGGAGACCCAGTACTTC
TRBJ2-7 | - | many | TRBV7-6 | CASSLGGYPYEEQYF | TGTGCCAGCAGCTTAGGGGGGTACCCCTACGAGGAGCAGTACTTC
TRBJ2-3 | - | few | TRBV6-1 | CAGSSGRVDTQYF | TGTGCCGGCAGTAGCGGTAGGGTAGATACGCAGTATTTT
TRBJ2-7 | TRBD2 | many | TRBV9 | CASSAGTSGYEQYF | TGTGCCAGCAGCGCCGGGACTAGCGGCTACGAGCAGTACTTC